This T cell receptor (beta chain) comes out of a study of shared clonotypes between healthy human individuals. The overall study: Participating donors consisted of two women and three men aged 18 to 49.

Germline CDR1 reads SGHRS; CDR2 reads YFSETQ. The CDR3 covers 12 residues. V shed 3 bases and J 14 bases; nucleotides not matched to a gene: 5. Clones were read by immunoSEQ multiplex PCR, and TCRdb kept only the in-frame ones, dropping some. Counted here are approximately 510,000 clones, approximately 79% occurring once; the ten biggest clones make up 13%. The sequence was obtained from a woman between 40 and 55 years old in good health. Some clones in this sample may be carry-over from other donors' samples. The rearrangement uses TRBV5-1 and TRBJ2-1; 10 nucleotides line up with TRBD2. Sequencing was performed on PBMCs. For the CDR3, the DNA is TGCGCCAGCAGCTCAAGCGGGAGGGCCAAGTTCTTC. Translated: CASSSSGRAKFF.